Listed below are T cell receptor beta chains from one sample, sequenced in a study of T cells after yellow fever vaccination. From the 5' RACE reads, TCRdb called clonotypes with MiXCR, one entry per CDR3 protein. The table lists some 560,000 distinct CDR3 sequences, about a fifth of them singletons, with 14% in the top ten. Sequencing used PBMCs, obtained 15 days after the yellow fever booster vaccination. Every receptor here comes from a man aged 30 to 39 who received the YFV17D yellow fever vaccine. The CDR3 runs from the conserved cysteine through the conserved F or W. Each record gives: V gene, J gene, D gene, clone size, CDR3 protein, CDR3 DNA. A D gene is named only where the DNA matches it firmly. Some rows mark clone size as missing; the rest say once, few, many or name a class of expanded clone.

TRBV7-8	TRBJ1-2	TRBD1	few	CASSPYGTGYGYTF	TGTGCCAGCAGCCCGTATGGGACAGGGTATGGCTACACCTTC
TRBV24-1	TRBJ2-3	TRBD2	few	CATSATSGSTDTQYF	TGTGCCACCAGCGCCACTAGCGGGAGTACAGATACGCAGTATTTT
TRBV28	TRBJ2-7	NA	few	CASSLGRVEQYF	TGTGCCAGCAGTTTAGGAAGGGTAGAGCAGTACTTC
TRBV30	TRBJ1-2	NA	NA	CACPIPDGSYGYTF	TGTGCCTGCCCGATTCCGGACGGATCCTATGGCTACACCTTC
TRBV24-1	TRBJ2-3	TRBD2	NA	CATSDVREDTSTDTQYF	TGTGCCACCAGTGATGTCCGGGAGGACACCAGCACAGATACGCAGTATTTT
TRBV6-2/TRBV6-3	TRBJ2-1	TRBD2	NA	CASNTRPLAGGHNEQFF	TGTGCCAGCAATACGAGGCCCCTCGCGGGAGGCCACAATGAGCAGTTCTTC
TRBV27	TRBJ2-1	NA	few	CASSFFFEQGPYNEQFF	TGTGCCAGCAGTTTCTTTTTCGAGCAGGGGCCCTACAATGAGCAGTTCTTC
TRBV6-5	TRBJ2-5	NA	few	CASSALRGTQYF	TGTGCCAGCAGTGCCCTCCGAGGGACCCAGTACTTC
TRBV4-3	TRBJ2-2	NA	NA	CASSQVPGDTGELFF	TGCGCCAGCAGCCAAGTGCCGGGGGACACCGGGGAGCTGTTTTTT
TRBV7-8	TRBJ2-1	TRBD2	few	CASSWDYTYNEQFF	TGTGCCAGCAGCTGGGACTATACCTACAATGAGCAGTTCTTC
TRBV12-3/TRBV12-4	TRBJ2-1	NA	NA	CASSFGGEKFF	TGTGCCAGCAGTTTTGGGGGAGAGAAGTTCTTC
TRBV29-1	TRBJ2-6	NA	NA	CSVVGAGANVLTF	TGCAGCGTTGTCGGGGCCGGGGCCAACGTCCTGACTTTC
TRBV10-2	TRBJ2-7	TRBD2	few	CASSAGLAGGFWEQYF	TGCGCCAGCAGCGCGGGTCTAGCGGGAGGGTTCTGGGAGCAGTACTTC
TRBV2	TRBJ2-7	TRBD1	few	CARTRQGGLHEQYF	TGTGCCAGGACGAGACAGGGGGGTCTCCACGAGCAGTACTTC
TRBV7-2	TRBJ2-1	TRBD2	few	CASSLIPGREQFF	TGTGCCAGCAGCTTAATTCCCGGGAGGGAGCAGTTCTTC
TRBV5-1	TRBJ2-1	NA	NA	CASSPLAPHDEQFF	TGCGCCAGCAGTCCGCTAGCTCCCCACGATGAGCAGTTCTTC
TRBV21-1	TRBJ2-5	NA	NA	CASSKMGPDVETQYF	TGTGCCAGCAGCAAAATGGGCCCCGATGTGGAGACCCAGTACTTC
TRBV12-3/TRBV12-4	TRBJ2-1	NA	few	CASSLTMGANNEQFF	TGTGCCAGCAGTTTAACGATGGGCGCCAACAATGAGCAGTTCTTC
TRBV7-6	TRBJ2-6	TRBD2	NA	CASSPLSGGPPSGANVLTF	TGTGCCAGCAGCCCCCTCAGCGGGGGGCCCCCTTCTGGGGCCAACGTCCTGACTTTC
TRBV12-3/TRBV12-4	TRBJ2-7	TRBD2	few	CASSQTSGSHHEQYF	TGTGCCAGCAGTCAGACTAGCGGGAGTCACCACGAGCAGTACTTC
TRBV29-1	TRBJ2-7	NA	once	CSVQERGGVYEQYF	TGCAGCGTTCAGGAACGAGGGGGAGTCTACGAGCAGTACTTC
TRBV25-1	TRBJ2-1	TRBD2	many	CASSVGLAGELEQFF	TGTGCCAGCAGTGTAGGACTAGCGGGAGAGCTTGAGCAGTTCTTC
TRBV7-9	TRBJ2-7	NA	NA	CASSLVSAGGQYF	TGTGCCAGCAGCTTAGTCTCAGCAGGTGGGCAGTACTTC
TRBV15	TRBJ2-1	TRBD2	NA	CATSRGLAGREQFF	TGTGCCACCAGCAGGGGACTAGCGGGACGGGAGCAGTTCTTC
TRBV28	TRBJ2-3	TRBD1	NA	CASSPGRGQGDTQYF	TGTGCCAGCAGTCCCGGCAGGGGGCAGGGAGATACGCAGTATTTT
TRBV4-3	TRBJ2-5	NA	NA	CASSQSEGETQYF	TGCGCCAGCAGCCAAAGTGAGGGAGAGACCCAGTACTTC